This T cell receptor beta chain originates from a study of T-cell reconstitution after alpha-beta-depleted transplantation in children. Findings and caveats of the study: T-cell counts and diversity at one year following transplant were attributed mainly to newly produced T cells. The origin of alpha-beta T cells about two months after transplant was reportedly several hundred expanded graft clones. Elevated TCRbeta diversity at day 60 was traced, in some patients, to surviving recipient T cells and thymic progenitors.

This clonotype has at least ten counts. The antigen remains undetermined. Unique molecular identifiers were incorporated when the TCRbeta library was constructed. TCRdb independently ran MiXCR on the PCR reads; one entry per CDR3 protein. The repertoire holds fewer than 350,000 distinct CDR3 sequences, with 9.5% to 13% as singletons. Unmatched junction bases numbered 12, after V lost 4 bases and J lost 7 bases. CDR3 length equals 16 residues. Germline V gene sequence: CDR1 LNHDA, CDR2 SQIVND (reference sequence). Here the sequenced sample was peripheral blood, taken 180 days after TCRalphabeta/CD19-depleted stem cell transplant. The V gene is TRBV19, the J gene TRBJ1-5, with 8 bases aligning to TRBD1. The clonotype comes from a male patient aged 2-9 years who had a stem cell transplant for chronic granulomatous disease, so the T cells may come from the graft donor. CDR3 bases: TGTGCCAGTAGTACCTCACAAGGACAGGGTGCCCAGCCCCAGCATTTT. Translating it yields CASSTSQGQGAQPQHF.